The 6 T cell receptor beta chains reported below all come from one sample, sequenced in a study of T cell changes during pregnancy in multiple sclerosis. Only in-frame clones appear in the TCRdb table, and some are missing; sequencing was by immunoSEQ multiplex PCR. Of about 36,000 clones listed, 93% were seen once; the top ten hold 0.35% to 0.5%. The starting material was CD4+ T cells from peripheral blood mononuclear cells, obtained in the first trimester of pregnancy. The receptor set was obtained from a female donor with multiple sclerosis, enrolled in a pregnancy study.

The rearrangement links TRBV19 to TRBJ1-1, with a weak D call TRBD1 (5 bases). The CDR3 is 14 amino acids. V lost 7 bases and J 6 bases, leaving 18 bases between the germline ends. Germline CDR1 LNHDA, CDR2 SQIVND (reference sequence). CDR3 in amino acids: CASTEGVSGAEAFF. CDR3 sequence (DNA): TGTGCCAGTACCGAAGGGGTTAGTGGGGCTGAAGCTTTCTTT. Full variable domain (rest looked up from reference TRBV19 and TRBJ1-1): DGGITQSPKYLFRKEGQNVTLSCEQNLNHDAMYWYRQDPGQGLRLIYYSQIVNDFQKGDIAEGYSVSREKKESFPLTVTSAQKNPTAFYLCASTEGVSGAEAFFGQGTRLTVV.

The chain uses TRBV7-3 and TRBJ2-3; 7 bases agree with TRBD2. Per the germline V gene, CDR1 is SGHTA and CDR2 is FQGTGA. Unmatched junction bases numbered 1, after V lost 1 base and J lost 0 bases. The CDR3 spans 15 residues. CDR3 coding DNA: TGTGCCAGCAGCTTAAGGGGGGGGAGCACAGATACGCAGTATTTT. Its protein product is CASSLRGGSTDTQYF.

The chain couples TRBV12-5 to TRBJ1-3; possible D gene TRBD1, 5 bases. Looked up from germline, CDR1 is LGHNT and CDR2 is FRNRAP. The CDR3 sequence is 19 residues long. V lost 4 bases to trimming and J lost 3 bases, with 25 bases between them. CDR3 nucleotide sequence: TGTGCTAGTGGTTCTCCATATCCGGGGGGAGAAGGATTTGGAAACACCATATATTTT. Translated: CASGSPYPGGEGFGNTIYF.

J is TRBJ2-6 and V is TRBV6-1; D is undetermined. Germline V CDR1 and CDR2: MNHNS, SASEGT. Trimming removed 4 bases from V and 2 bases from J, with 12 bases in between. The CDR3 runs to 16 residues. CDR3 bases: TGTGCCAGCAGTGTACTACGACTGGCTGGGGCCAACGTCCTGACTTTC. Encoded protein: CASSVLRLAGANVLTF.

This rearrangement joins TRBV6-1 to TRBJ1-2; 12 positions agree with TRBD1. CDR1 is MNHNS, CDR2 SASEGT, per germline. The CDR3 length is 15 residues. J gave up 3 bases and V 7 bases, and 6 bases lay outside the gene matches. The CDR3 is CASTGTGGVYYGYTF. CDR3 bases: TGTGCCAGCACCGGGACAGGGGGCGTCTACTATGGCTACACCTTC.

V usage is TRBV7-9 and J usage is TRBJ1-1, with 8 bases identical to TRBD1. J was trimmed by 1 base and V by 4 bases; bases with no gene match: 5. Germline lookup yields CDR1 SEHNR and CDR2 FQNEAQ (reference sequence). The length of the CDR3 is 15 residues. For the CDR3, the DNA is TGTGCCAGCAGCTGGGACAGGTTCGGGAACACTGAAGCTTTCTTT. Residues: CASSWDRFGNTEAFF.